The present entry profiles one TCR beta chain with its context. At the DNA level, this CDR3 is encoded by other sequences in the same sample as well. These data are taken from a study of Ad26.COV2.S vaccination and SARS-CoV-2 variants. Treatment in this sample: around 19 received Ad26.COV2.S at low or high dose, single or two shots; about 5 received placebo; per-sample allocation not given. Samples analyzed were those drawn on day 63 after the first vaccine or placebo injection. The CDR3 totals 13 residues. Trimming stripped 1 base from V and 7 bases from J, with 8 bases between. Germline V lookup: CDR1 GTSNPN, CDR2 SVGIG (reference sequence). Repertoires were generated with immunoSEQ multiplex PCR, while TCRdb's copy carries only in-frame clones and drops some. The table has roughly 270,000 clones, approximately 89% seen once; the top ten hold roughly 3.5%.

The chain has TRBV30 and TRBJ1-6; D is uncertain. The TCR originated in a person aged 18-60 years who received the Ad26.COV2.S COVID-19 vaccine or a placebo. This specimen was peripheral blood, taken in a trial of Ad26.COV2.S vaccine versus placebo. CDR3: CAWSGTGNSPLHF. CDR3 coding DNA: TGTGCCTGGAGTGGGACGGGAAATTCACCCCTCCACTTT.